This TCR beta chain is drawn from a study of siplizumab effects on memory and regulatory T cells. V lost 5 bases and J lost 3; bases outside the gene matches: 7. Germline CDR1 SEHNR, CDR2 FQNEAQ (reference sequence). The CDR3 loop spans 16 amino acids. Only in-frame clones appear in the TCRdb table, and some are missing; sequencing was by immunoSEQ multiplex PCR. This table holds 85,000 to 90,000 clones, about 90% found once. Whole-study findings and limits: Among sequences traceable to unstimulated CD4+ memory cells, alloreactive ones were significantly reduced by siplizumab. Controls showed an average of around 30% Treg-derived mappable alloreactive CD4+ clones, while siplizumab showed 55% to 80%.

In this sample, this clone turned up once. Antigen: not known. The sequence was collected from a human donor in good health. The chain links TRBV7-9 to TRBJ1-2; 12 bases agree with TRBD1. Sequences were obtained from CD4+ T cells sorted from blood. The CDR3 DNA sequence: TGTGCCAGCAGCCCGGGACAGGGGGCGAATGACTATGGCTACACCTTC. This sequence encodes CASSPGQGANDYGYTF.